This paragraph reports one T cell receptor beta chain. Primers: 60 Vbeta forward and 13 Jbeta reverse. TCRdb's table, derived via immunoSEQ multiplex PCR, lists solely in-frame clones and lacks some. Counted here are about 110,000 clones, approximately 80% occurring once; the ten biggest clones make up 22%. This specimen belongs to a study of cytomegalovirus exposure and HLA in healthy donors. The CDR3 spans 15 residues. The V gene lost 3 bases and the J gene lost 4 bases, with 16 bases spanning the gap. The V gene's germline CDR1 is SGHRS and CDR2 YFSETQ. Those who donated were healthy bone marrow donors.

The chain employs TRBV5-1 and TRBJ1-1; D perhaps matches TRBD1 (6 bases). The TCR was taken from a man aged 30 to 39 in good health and CMV-seropositive. The source material was PBMCs. The CDR3 DNA reads TGCGCCAGCAGCTCCGGTGGGGGCGTCAGCACTGAAGCTTTCTTT. Translated, it gives CASSSGGGVSTEAFF.